This T cell receptor (beta chain) appears in the sequencing data of a study of CD8 T cells in Susac syndrome. Across the study: Patients with Susac syndrome were therapy-naive, on corticosteroids, or on intravenous immunoglobulin alone at blood draw.

An input of about 0.5 to 1 ug of RNA was subjected to reverse transcription using random hexamers. MiXCR was run by TCRdb on the immunoSEQ multiplex PCR reads, yielding one entry per CDR3 protein. The table includes about 150,000 distinct CDR3 sequences, approximately 95% detected once. The CDR3 length is 12 residues. Germline V gene sequence: CDR1 SQVTM, CDR2 ANQGSEA. V was trimmed by 5 bases and J by 6 bases, leaving 13 bases between them. Fulfillment of recently defined diagnostic criteria for definite or probable disease was shown by the patients with Susac syndrome. This clonotype was counted once.

The receptor was derived from a human donor with Susac syndrome. Material for sequencing was CD4+ T cells from PBMCs. The V and J genes are TRBV29-1 and TRBJ1-1; D perhaps matches TRBD1 (6 bases). The CDR3: CSVRQEDSEAFF. The CDR3 DNA sequence: TGCAGCGTTAGACAGGAGGACTCTGAAGCTTTCTTT.